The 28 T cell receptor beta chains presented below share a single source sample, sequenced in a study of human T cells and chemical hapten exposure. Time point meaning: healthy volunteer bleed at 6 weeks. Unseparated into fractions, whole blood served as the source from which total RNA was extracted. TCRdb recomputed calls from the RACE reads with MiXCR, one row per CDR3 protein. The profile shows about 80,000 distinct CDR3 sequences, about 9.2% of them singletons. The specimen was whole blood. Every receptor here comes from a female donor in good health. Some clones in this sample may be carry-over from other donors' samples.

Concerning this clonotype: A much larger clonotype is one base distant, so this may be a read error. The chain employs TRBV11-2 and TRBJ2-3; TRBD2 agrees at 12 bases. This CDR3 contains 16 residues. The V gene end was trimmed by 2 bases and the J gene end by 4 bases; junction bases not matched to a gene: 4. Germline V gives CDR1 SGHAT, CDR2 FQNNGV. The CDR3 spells CASSLRLAGAADTQYF. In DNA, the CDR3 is TGTGCCAGCAGCTTAAGACTAGCGGGGGCGGCAGATACGCAGTATTTT.

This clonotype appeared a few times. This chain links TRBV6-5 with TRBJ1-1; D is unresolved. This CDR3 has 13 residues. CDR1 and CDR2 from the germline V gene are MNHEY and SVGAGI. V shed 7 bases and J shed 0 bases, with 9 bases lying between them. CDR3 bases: TGTGCCAGCACCGACGGGATGAACACTGAAGCTTTCTTT. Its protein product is CASTDGMNTEAFF.

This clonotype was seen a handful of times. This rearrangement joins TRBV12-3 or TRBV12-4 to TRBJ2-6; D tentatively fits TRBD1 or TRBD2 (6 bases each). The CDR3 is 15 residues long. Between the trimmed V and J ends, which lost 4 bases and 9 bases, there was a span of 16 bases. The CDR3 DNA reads TGTGCCAGCAGTTCCACAGGGAGGTTAAGCAACGTCCTGACTTTC. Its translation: CASSSTGRLSNVLTF.

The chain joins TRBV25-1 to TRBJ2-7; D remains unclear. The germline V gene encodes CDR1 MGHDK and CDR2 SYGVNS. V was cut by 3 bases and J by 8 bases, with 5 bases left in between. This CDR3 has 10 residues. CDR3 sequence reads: CASSERKQYF. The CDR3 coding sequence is TGTGCCAGCAGTGAGAGGAAGCAGTACTTC.

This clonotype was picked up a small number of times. The CDR3 nucleotides read TGTGCCAGCTCACCACTTAGCACAGATACGCAGTATTTT. This gives the protein CASSPLSTDTQYF. The gene calls are TRBV18 and TRBJ2-3; D is unclear. CDR3 length: 13 amino acids. Germline CDR1 and CDR2: KGHSH and LQKENI. The V and J ends lost 1 base and 0 bases respectively, with 2 bases between them.

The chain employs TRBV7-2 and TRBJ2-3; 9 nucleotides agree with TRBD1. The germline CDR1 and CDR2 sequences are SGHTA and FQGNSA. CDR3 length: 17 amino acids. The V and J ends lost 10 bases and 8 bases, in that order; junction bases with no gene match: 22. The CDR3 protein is CATHTETGGSQATTQYF. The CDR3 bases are TGTGCCACCCATACCGAGACAGGGGGAAGCCAGGCTACTACGCAGTATTTT.

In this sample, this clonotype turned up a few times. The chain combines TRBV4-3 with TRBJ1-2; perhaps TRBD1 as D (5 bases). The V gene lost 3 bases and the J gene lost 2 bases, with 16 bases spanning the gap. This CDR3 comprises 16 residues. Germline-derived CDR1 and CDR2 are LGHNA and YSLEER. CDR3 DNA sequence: TGCGCCAGCAGCCAGCTACATAGACAGCGAAACTATGGCTACACCTTC. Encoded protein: CASSQLHRQRNYGYTF.

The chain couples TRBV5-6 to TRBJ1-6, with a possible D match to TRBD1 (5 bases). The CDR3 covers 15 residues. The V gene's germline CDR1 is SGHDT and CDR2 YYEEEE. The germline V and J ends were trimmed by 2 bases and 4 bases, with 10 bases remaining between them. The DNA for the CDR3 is TGTGCCAGCAGCTTCGCCAACAGGTATAATTCACCCCTCCACTTT. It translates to CASSFANRYNSPLHF.

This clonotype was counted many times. The CDR3 nucleotides read TGTGCCAGCAGTGTTTCCCCGGACAGAAAGTTCACAGATACGCAGTATTTT. Translating it yields CASSVSPDRKFTDTQYF. The chain links TRBV2 to TRBJ2-3; tentatively, D is TRBD1 (6 bases). V was shortened by 4 bases and J by 2 bases, with 19 bases between the two germline ends. This CDR3 comprises 17 residues. Looked up from germline, CDR1 is SNHLY and CDR2 is FYNNEI. The full variable domain, in which reference TRBV2 and TRBJ2-3 provide the parts outside the CDR3, is EPEVTQTPSHQVTQMGQEVILRCVPISNHLYFYWYRQILGQKVEFLVSFYNNEISEKSEIFDDQFSVERPDGSNFTLKIRSTKLEDSAMYFCASSVSPDRKFTDTQYFGPGTRLTVL.

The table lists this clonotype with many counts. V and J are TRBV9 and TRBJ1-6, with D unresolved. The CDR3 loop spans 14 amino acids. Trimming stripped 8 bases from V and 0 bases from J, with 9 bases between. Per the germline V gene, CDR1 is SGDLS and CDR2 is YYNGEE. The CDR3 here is CASGRRSYNSPLHF. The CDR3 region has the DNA TGTGCCAGTGGCCGGCGCTCCTATAATTCACCCCTCCACTTT.

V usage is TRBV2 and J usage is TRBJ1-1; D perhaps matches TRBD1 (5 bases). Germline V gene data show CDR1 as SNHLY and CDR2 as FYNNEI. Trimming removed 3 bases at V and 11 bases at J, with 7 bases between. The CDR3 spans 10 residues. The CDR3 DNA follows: TGTGCCAGCAGTGAGACAGTGGCTTTCTTT. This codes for CASSETVAFF. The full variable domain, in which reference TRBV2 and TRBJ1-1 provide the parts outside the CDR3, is EPEVTQTPSHQVTQMGQEVILRCVPISNHLYFYWYRQILGQKVEFLVSFYNNEISEKSEIFDDQFSVERPDGSNFTLKIRSTKLEDSAMYFCASSETVAFFGQGTRLTVV.

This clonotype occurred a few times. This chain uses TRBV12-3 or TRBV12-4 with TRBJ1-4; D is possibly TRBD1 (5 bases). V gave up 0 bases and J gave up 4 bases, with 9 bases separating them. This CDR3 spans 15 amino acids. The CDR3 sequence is CASSLAGPNNEKLFF. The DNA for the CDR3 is TGTGCCAGCAGTTTAGCGGGGCCCAATAATGAAAAACTGTTTTTT.

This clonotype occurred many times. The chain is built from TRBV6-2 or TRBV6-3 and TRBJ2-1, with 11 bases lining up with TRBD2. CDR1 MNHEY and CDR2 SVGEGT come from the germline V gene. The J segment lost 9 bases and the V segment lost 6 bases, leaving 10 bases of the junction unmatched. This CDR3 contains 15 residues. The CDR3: CASSPTSGVVGEQFF. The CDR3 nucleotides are TGTGCCAGCAGCCCGACTAGCGGGGTCGTTGGTGAGCAGTTCTTC.

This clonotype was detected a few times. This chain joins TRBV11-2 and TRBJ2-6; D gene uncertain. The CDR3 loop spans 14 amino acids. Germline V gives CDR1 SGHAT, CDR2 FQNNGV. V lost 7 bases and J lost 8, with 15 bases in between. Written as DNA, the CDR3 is TGTGCCAGCACCACCCCTCATATTTCCAACGTCCTGACTTTC. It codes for CASTTPHISNVLTF. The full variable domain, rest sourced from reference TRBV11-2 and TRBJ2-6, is EAGVAQSPRYKIIEKRQSVAFWCNPISGHATLYWYQQILGQGPKLLIQFQNNGVVDDSQLPKDRFSAERLKGVDSTLKIQPAKLEDSAVYLCASTTPHISNVLTFGAGSRLTVL.

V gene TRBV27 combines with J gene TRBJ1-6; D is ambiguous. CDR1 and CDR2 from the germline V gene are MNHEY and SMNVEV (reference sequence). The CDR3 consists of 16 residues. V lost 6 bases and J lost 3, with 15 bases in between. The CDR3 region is CASSLKDGYYNSPLHF. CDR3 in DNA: TGTGCCAGCAGCTTAAAGGACGGATACTATAATTCACCCCTCCACTTT.

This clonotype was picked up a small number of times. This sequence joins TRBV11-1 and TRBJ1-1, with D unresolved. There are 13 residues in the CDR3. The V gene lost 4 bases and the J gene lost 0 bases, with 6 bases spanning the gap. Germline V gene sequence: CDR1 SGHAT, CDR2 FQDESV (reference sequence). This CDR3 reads CASSSQMNTEAFF. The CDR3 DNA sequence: TGTGCCAGCAGCTCGCAAATGAACACTGAAGCTTTCTTT.

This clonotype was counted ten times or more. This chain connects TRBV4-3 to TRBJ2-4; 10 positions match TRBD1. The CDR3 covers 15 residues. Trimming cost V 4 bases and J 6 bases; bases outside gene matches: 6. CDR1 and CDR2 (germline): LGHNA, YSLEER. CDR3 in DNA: TGCGCCAGCAGCCGGGACAGGGGCCAGGGAAACATTCAGTACTTC. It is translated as CASSRDRGQGNIQYF.

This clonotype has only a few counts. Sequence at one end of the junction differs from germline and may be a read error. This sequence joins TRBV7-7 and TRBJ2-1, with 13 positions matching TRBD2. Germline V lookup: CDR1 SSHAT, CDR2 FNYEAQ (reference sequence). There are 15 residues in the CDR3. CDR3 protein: CASSRLAGGRDEQFF. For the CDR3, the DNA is TGTGCTAGCAGCCGACTAGCGGGGGGTCGGGATGAGCAGTTCTTC.

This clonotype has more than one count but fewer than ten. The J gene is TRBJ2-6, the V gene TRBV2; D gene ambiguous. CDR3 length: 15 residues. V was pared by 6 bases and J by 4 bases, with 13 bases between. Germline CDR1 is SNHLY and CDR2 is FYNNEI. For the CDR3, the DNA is TGTGCCAGCAGGACTCCTTCCTCCGGGGCCAACGTCCTGACTTTC. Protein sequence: CASRTPSSGANVLTF.

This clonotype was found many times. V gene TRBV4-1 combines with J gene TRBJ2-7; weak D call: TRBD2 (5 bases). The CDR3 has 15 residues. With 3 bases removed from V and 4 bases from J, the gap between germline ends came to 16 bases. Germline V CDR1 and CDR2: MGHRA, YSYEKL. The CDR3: CASSQSYPSGYEQYF. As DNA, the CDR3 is TGCGCCAGCAGCCAGTCTTATCCGTCGGGGTACGAGCAGTACTTC.

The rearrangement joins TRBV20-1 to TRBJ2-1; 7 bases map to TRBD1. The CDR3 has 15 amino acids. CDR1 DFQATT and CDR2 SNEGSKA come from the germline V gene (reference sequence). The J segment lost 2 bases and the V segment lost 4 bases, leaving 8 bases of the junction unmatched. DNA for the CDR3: TGCAGTGCTAAACGACAGGGTGGAACCTACAATGAGCAGTTCTTC. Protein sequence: CSAKRQGGTYNEQFF.

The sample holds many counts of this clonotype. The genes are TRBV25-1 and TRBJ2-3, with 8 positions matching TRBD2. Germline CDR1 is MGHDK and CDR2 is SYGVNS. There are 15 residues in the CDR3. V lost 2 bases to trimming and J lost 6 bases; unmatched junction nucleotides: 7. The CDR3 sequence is CASSEPGGPGDTQYF. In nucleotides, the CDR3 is TGTGCCAGCAGTGAACCGGGGGGGCCGGGGGATACGCAGTATTTT.

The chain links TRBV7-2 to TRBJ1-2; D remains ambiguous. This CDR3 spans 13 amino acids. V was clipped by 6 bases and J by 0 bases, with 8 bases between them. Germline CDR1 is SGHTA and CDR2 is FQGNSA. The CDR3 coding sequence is TGTGCCAGCAGTCCGGGCCCTAACTATGGCTACACCTTC. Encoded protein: CASSPGPNYGYTF.

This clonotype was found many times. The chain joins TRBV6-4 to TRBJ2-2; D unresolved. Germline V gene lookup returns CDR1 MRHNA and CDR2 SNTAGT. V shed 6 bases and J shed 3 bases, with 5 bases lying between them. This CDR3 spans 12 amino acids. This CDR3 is CASRTDTGELFF. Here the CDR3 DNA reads TGTGCCAGCAGAACGGACACCGGGGAGCTGTTTTTT.

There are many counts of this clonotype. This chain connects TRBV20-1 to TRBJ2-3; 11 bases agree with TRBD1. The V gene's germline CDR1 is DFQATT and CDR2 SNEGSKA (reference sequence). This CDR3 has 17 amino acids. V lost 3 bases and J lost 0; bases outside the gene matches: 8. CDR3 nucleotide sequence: TGCAGTGCTAGGGGACAGGGGGATCCCTTTAGCACAGATACGCAGTATTTT. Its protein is CSARGQGDPFSTDTQYF.

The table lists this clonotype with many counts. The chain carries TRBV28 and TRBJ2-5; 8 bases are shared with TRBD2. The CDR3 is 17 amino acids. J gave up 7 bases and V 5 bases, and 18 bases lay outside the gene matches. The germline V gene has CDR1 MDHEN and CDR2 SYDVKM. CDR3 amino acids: CASSLSGPGLGRGTQYF. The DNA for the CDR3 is TGTGCCAGCAGTCTTTCCGGCCCGGGACTAGGAAGGGGGACCCAGTACTTC. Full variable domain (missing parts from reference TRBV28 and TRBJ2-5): DVKVTQSSRYLVKRTGEKVFLECVQDMDHENMFWYRQDPGLGLRLIYFSYDVKMKEKGDIPEGYSVSREKKERFSLILESASTNQTSMYLCASSLSGPGLGRGTQYFGPGTRLLVL.

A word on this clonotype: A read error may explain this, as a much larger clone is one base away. CDR3 sequence: CASRMTDAQYF. CDR3 sequence (DNA): TGTGCCAGCAGGATGACAGATGCGCAGTATTTT. V usage is TRBV7-9 and J usage is TRBJ2-3; maybe TRBD1 (5 bases). The CDR3 contains 11 residues. Germline V gene data show CDR1 as SEHNR and CDR2 as FQNEAQ (reference sequence). The whole variable domain, remainder taken from reference TRBV7-9 and TRBJ2-3, is DTGVSQNPRHKITKRGQNVTFRCDPISEHNRLYWYRQTLGQGPEFLTYFQNEAQLEKSRLLSDRFSAERPKGSFSTLEIQRTEQGDSAMYLCASRMTDAQYFGPGTRLTVL.

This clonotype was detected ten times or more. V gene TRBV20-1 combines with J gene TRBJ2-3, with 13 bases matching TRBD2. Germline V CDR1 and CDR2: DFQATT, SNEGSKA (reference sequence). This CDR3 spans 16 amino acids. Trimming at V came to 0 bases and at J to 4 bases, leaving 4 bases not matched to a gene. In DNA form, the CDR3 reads TGCAGTGCTAGAGATCTGACTAGCGGGGGGCCAGATACGCAGTATTTT. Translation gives CSARDLTSGGPDTQYF.